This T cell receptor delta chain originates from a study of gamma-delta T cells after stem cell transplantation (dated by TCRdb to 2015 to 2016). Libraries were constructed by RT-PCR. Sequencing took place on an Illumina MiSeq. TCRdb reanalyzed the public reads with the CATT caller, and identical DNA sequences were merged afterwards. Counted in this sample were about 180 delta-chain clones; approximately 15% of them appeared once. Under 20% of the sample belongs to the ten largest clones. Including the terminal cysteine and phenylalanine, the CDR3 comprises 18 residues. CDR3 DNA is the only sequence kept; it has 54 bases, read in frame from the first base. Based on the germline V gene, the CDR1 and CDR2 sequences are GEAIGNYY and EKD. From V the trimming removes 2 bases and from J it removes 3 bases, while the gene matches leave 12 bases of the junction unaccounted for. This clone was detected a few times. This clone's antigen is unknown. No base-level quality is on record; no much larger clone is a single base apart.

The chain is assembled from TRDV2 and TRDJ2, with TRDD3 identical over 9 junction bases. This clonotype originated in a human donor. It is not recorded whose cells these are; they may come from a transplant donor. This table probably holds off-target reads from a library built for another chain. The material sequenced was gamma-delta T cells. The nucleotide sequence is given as TGTGCCTGTGACAAAATGGGTGCTGGGGATACGGTGACAGCACAACTCTTCTTT. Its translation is CACDKMGAGDTVTAQLFF.